These 16 T cell receptor beta chains came from one sample sequenced in a study of CD4 T cells in relation to SARS-CoV-2 and coronaviruses. These TCRs are of unknown antigen specificity. Generated by immunoSEQ multiplex PCR, the TCRdb table keeps only in-frame clones and is missing some. The sample has about 27,000 clones, 73% seen once. The unexposed donors gave CD4+ T cells in about 2011-2019, prior to COVID-19. Isolation of CD4+ T cells took place after less than 13 days in culture. The sample comprised CD4+ T cells from PBMCs, cultured in vitro. The origin of the receptors is a human donor in good health.

V and J are TRBV18 and TRBJ2-3, with D possibly matching TRBD2 (6 bases). The CDR3 totals 17 residues. Trimming stripped 1 base from V and 6 bases from J, with 20 bases between. Germline loops: CDR1 KGHSH, CDR2 LQKENI. The CDR3 DNA reads as TGTGCCAGCTCACCACAGGGTGGGCGGGGACTGGCGGATACGCAGTATTTT. Protein product: CASSPQGGRGLADTQYF.

This clone was detected once. The chain carries TRBV19 and TRBJ1-3; D uncertain. The CDR3 spans 14 residues. V was clipped by 7 bases and J by 0 bases, with 10 bases between them. Per the germline V gene, CDR1 is LNHDA and CDR2 is SQIVND (reference sequence). The CDR3 DNA follows: TGTGCCAGTATAGGACCCTTCTCTGGAAACACCATATATTTT. It is translated as CASIGPFSGNTIYF.

The chain joins TRBV12-3 or TRBV12-4 to TRBJ2-7, with D possibly being TRBD2 (6 bases). V was cut by 7 bases and J by 10 bases, with 14 bases left in between. The CDR3 runs to 11 residues. The DNA for the CDR3 is TGTGCCAGCACCACTGGGGGGTATCAGTACTTC. Translating gives CASTTGGYQYF.

This chain joins TRBV29-1 and TRBJ2-5; D gene uncertain. Germline V lookup: CDR1 SQVTM, CDR2 ANQGSEA. Trimming stripped 3 bases from V and 4 bases from J, with 12 bases between. There are 13 residues in the CDR3. CDR3 coding DNA: TGCAGCGTTGATGGTAAGGGTAGAGAGACCCAGTACTTC. This gives the protein CSVDGKGRETQYF.

The chain has TRBV19 and TRBJ1-5; D may be TRBD1 (5 bases). This CDR3 contains 14 residues. The germline gives CDR1 LNHDA, CDR2 SQIVND (reference sequence). With 7 bases removed from V and 2 bases from J, the gap between germline ends came to 12 bases. The CDR3 coding sequence is TGTGCCAGTAATTTGATACAGGGCAATCAGCCCCAGCATTTT. This translates into CASNLIQGNQPQHF.

The rearrangement uses TRBV5-5 and TRBJ1-3; a possible D gene is TRBD1 (6 bases). The CDR3 totals 14 residues. The germline V gene has CDR1 SGHKS and CDR2 YYEKEE (reference sequence). Between the trimmed V and J ends, which lost 2 bases and 3 bases, there was a span of 9 bases. CDR3 in amino acids: CASSFGGLGNTIYF. The CDR3 nucleotides are TGTGCCAGCAGCTTTGGGGGCCTTGGAAACACCATATATTTT.

This chain uses TRBV5-6 with TRBJ1-4; TRBD1 might be the D (5 bases). The CDR3 totals 14 residues. Trimming took 2 bases from V and 7 from J, leaving 12 bases between them. The V gene's germline CDR1 is SGHDT and CDR2 YYEEEE. Here the CDR3 DNA reads TGTGCCAGCAGCTTAGGGCAGGGACCTGAAAAACTGTTTTTT. Its translation: CASSLGQGPEKLFF.

The J gene is TRBJ1-3, the V gene TRBV30; D perhaps matches TRBD1 (5 bases). V lost 3 bases and J 7 bases, leaving 19 bases between the germline ends. There are 15 residues in the CDR3. Germline V CDR1 and CDR2: GTSNPN, SVGIG (reference sequence). In nucleotides, the CDR3 is TGTGCCTGGAGCCGTCTCTCGACAGCGCCGAACACCATATATTTT. Translation: CAWSRLSTAPNTIYF.

The chain links TRBV12-3 or TRBV12-4 to TRBJ2-7, with 7 positions matching TRBD2. The CDR3 runs to 13 residues. The V gene end was trimmed by 3 bases and the J gene end by 6 bases; junction bases not matched to a gene: 5. The CDR3 DNA follows: TGTGCCAGCAGTTTGCGGGAGTGGGGCGAGCAGTACTTC. Encoded protein: CASSLREWGEQYF.

This clone was observed a few times. V usage is TRBV6-2 or TRBV6-3 and J usage is TRBJ1-5, with TRBD1 matching 7 bases. CDR1 and CDR2 from the germline V gene are MNHEY and SVGEGT. With 5 bases clipped from V and 6 bases from J, the junction kept 4 bases outside the gene matches. CDR3 length equals 13 residues. In nucleotides, the CDR3 is TGTGCCAGCAGTCGACAGGGATTTCAGCCCCAGCATTTT. Amino acids: CASSRQGFQPQHF.

The chain uses TRBV9 and TRBJ2-5, with D possibly being TRBD1 (6 bases). The germline V gene has CDR1 SGDLS and CDR2 YYNGEE. The CDR3 has 14 amino acids. Trimming took 0 bases from V and 3 from J, leaving 9 bases between them. The CDR3 here is CASSVASGEETQYF. In nucleotides, the CDR3 is TGTGCCAGCAGCGTAGCTTCAGGGGAAGAGACCCAGTACTTC.

This clone was picked up a small number of times. The chain couples TRBV5-6 to TRBJ2-1; a weak D match, TRBD1 (5 bases). Germline lookup yields CDR1 SGHDT and CDR2 YYEEEE. With 4 bases removed from V and 6 bases from J, the gap between germline ends came to 8 bases. CDR3 length: 12 residues. CDR3 sequence: CASSPDSNEQFF. As DNA, the CDR3 is TGTGCCAGCAGCCCCGACAGCAATGAGCAGTTCTTC.

This clone occurred a few times. The rearrangement joins TRBV7-9 to TRBJ2-7; no clear D. The CDR3 extends over 14 amino acids. Germline CDR1 reads SEHNR; CDR2 reads FQNEAQ (reference sequence). V lost 1 base, J lost 0 bases, and 7 bases lay in between. CDR3 sequence: CASSLGGISYEQYF. The CDR3 region has the DNA TGTGCCAGCAGCTTAGGTGGGATCTCCTACGAGCAGTACTTC. Full variable domain (outside the CDR3, taken from reference TRBV7-9 and TRBJ2-7): DTGVSQNPRHKITKRGQNVTFRCDPISEHNRLYWYRQTLGQGPEFLTYFQNEAQLEKSRLLSDRFSAERPKGSFSTLEIQRTEQGDSAMYLCASSLGGISYEQYFGPGTRLTVT.

V and J are TRBV9 and TRBJ1-2; a weak D match, TRBD1 (6 bases). The CDR3 sequence is 20 residues long. The germline V gene has CDR1 SGDLS and CDR2 YYNGEE. V lost 3 bases and J 3 bases, leaving 30 bases between the germline ends. The chain's CDR3 is CASSAHSSAPLGGGYYGYTF. The CDR3 DNA reads TGTGCCAGCAGCGCCCACTCCAGCGCTCCTCTAGGGGGGGGTTACTATGGCTACACCTTC.

The chain employs TRBV28 and TRBJ2-5; 8 bases are shared with TRBD1. Germline values: CDR1 MDHEN, CDR2 SYDVKM. The CDR3 runs 16 residues. The V gene end was trimmed by 6 bases and the J gene end by 4 bases; junction bases not matched to a gene: 13. CDR3 sequence (DNA): TGTGCCAGCAGGACCTCCGGGACAGGTCCCCTAGAGACCCAGTACTTC. It specifies CASRTSGTGPLETQYF.

J is TRBJ2-2 and V is TRBV4-1, with 8 positions matching TRBD2. The V gene end was trimmed by 0 bases and the J gene end by 9 bases; junction bases not matched to a gene: 9. CDR3 length: 16 residues. The V gene's germline CDR1 is MGHRA and CDR2 YSYEKL. CDR3 sequence (DNA): TGCGCCAGCAGCCAAGAAGGGATAGCGGGGCTTAGGGAGCTGTTTTTT. Translating gives CASSQEGIAGLRELFF.